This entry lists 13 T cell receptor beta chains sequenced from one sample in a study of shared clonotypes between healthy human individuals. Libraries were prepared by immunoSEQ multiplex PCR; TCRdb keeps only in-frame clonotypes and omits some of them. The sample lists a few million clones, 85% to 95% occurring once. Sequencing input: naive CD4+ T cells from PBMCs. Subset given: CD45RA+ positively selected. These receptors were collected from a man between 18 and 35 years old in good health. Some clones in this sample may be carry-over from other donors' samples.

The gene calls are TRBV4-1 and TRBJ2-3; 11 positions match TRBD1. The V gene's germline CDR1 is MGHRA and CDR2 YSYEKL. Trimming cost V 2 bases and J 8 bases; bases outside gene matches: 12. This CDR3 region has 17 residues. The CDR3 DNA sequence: TGCGCCAGCAGCCAACTTCTCGGGGGACAGGGGGAAGGTACGCAGTATTTT. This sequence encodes CASSQLLGGQGEGTQYF.

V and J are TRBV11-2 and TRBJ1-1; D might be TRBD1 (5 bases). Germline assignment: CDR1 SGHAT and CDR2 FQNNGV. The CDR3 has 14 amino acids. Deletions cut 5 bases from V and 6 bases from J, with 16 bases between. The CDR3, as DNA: TGTGCCAGCAGCCCTGTCGGGGGACGGGCTGAAGCTTTCTTT. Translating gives CASSPVGGRAEAFF.

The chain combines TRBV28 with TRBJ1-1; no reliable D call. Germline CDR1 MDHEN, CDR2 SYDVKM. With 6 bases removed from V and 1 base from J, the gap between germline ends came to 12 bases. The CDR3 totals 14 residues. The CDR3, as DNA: TGTGCCAGCAGGGGAGAGCTGAGGAACACTGAAGCTTTCTTT. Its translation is CASRGELRNTEAFF.

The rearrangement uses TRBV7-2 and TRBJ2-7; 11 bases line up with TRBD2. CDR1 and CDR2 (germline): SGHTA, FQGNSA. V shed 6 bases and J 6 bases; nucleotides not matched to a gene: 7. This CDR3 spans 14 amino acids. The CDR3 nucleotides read TGTGCCAGCAGACTTGGGACTAGCGGTAGCGAGCAGTACTTC. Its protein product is CASRLGTSGSEQYF.

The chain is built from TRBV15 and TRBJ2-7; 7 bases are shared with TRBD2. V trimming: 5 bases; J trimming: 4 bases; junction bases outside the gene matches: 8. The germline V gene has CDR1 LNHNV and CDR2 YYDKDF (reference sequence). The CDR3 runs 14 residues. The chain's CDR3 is CATSATTSRYEQYF. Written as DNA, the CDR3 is TGTGCCACCAGCGCTACGACTAGCAGATACGAGCAGTACTTC.

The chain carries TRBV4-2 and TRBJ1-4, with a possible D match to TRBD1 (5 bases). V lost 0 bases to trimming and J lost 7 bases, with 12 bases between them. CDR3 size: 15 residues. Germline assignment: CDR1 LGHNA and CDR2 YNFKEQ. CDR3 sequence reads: CASSQEGALGEKLFF. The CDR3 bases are TGTGCCAGCAGCCAAGAAGGGGCTTTGGGTGAAAAACTGTTTTTT.

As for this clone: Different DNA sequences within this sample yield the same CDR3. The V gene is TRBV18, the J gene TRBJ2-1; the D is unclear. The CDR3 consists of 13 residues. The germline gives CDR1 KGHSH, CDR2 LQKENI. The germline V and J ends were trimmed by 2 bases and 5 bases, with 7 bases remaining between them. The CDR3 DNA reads TGTGCCAGCTCACCAACACGCGACAATGAGCAGTTCTTC. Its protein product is CASSPTRDNEQFF.

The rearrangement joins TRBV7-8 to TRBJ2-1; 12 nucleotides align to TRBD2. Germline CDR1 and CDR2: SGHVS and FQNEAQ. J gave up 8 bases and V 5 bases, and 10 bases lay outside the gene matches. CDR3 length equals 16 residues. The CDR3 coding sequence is TGTGCCAGCAGCCCCCGACTAGCGGGAGTTCTGGATGAGCAGTTCTTC. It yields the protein CASSPRLAGVLDEQFF.

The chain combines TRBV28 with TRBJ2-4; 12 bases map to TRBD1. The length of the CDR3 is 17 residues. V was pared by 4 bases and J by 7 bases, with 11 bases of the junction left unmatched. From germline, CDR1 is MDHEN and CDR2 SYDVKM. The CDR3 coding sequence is TGTGCCAGCAGTTCCCCGGGACAGGGGGCGGCCAGGAACATTCAGTACTTC. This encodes CASSSPGQGAARNIQYF.

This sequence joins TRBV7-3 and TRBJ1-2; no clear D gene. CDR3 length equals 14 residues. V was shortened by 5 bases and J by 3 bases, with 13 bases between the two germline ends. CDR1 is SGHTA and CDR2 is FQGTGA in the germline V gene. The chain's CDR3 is CASSPLGKDYGYTF. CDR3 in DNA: TGTGCCAGCAGCCCCCTAGGGAAGGACTATGGCTACACCTTC.

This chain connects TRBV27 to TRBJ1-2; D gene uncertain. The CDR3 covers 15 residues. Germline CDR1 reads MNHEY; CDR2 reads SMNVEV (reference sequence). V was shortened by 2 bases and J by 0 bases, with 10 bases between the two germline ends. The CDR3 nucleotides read TGTGCCAGCAGTTTACGAGGAGAAGCTAACTATGGCTACACCTTC. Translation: CASSLRGEANYGYTF.

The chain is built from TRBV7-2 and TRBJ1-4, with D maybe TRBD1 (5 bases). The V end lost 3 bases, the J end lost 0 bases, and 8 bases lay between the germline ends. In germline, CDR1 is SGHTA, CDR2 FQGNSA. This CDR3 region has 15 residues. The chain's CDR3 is CASSFPGATNEKLFF. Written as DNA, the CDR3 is TGTGCCAGCAGCTTCCCGGGGGCAACTAATGAAAAACTGTTTTTT.

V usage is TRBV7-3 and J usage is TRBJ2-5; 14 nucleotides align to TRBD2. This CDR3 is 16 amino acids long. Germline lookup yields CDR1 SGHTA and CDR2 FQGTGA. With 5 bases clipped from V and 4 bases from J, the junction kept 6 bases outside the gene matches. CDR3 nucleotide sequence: TGTGCCAGCAGCCCAGGACTAGCGGGAGGTGCAGAGACCCAGTACTTC. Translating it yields CASSPGLAGGAETQYF.